This TCR beta chain originates from a study of T cell repertoires in cytomegalovirus infection. Findings and caveats of the study: The ex vivo response was dominated by HLA-C-restricted CMV-specific TCR beta clonotypes.

One entry per CDR3 protein results from TCRdb running MiXCR on the reads. The data show 900,000 to 950,000 distinct CDR3 sequences, with around 30% seen just once and roughly 13% held by the top ten. In this sample, this clonotype turned up a few times. Antigen: not known. The source is a human donor in good health (CMV status not recorded). Some clones in this sample may be carry-over from other donors' samples. Sequenced material: cultured CD8+ T cells from PBMCs, taken from culture after CMV antigen stimulation.

This CDR3 reads CASSYLPLAGGFTDTQYF. DNA for the CDR3: TGTGCCAGCAGTTACCTTCCGCTAGCGGGGGGTTTCACAGATACGCAGTATTTT. The chain joins TRBV6-5 to TRBJ2-3, with TRBD2 matching 11 bases. The trim removed 2 bases at V and 2 bases at J, leaving 9 bases unmatched. The CDR3 totals 18 residues. Germline CDR1 is MNHEY and CDR2 is SVGAGI.